This TCR beta chain emerged from a study of shared clonotypes between healthy human individuals. Donors were healthy HIV-negative adults without recently reported acute infections or vaccinations. Clones were read by immunoSEQ multiplex PCR, and TCRdb kept only the in-frame ones, dropping some. Of approximately 2.5 million clones listed, under 95% are singletons. The V gene's germline CDR1 is SGHAT and CDR2 FQNNGV. Trimming removed 5 bases at V and 6 bases at J, with 23 bases between. The CDR3 extends over 17 amino acids. The specimen sequenced was naive CD4+ T cells from PBMCs. The subset is: CD45RA+ positively selected. The source is a man aged 18 to 30 in good health. Some clones in this sample may be carry-over from other donors' samples. The chain recombines TRBV11-2 with TRBJ1-5; D may be TRBD1 (6 bases). This CDR3 reads CASSQAPIRGIGQPQHF. The CDR3 DNA reads TGTGCCAGCAGCCAAGCCCCCATAAGGGGGATCGGTCAGCCCCAGCATTTT. The entire variable domain, with the rest obtained from reference TRBV11-2 and TRBJ1-5, is as follows: EAGVAQSPRYKIIEKRQSVAFWCNPISGHATLYWYQQILGQGPKLLIQFQNNGVVDDSQLPKDRFSAERLKGVDSTLKIQPAKLEDSAVYLCASSQAPIRGIGQPQHFGDGTRLSIL.